This TCR beta chain was identified in a study of T-cell reconstitution after alpha-beta-depleted transplantation in children. Findings of the study overall: Newly produced T cells mostly accounted for T-cell counts and diversity one year post-transplant.

This sample's TCRbeta library carried unique molecular identifier barcodes. Each CDR3 protein gets one entry after TCRdb re-called the PCR reads with MiXCR. This sample has around 45,000 distinct CDR3 sequences, with 40% to 65% found just once. Germline V gives CDR1 MNHEY, CDR2 SVGEGT. The CDR3 length is 14 residues. V was clipped by 2 bases and J by 2 bases, with 10 bases between them. This clonotype was seen a few times. Its antigen is not identified. This chain connects TRBV6-2 or TRBV6-3 to TRBJ2-7; D call uncertain. Here the sequenced sample was peripheral blood, taken before TCRalphabeta/CD19-depleted stem cell transplant. This receptor was taken from a boy younger than two with SCID, due to receive a stem cell transplant. This CDR3 is CASSYAVQPYEQYF. The CDR3 DNA is TGTGCCAGCAGTTACGCAGTCCAGCCCTACGAGCAGTACTTC.